The 19 T cell receptor beta chains below come from one sample, sequenced in a study of T cells in Graves' hyperthyroidism and ophthalmopathy. Using RNA transcripts as the source, TCR beta CDR3 regions were amplified. With the HTBI primer set, the TCR CDR3 went through a first round of RT-PCR. TCRdb redid the calling of the multiplex PCR reads with MiXCR, one entry per CDR3 protein. The sample includes about 380,000 distinct CDR3 sequences, approximately 14% seen only once; the top ten take about 11%. Sequenced sample: blood. These receptors all stem from a woman aged 55-70 years with Graves' hyperthyroidism.

Many counts were recorded for this clonotype. The CDR3 sequence is CASSPGLAGQETQYF. CDR3 coding DNA: TGTGCCAGCAGCCCGGGACTAGCGGGGCAAGAGACCCAGTACTTC. The chain recombines TRBV19 with TRBJ2-5, with TRBD2 matching 13 bases. The germline V gene has CDR1 LNHDA and CDR2 SQIVND (reference sequence). The CDR3 runs to 15 residues. Losses at the gene ends were 9 bases for V and 2 bases for J; bases not matched to a gene: 6.

This clonotype has at least ten counts. The rearrangement uses TRBV20-1 and TRBJ1-2, with D unclear. This CDR3 is built from 13 residues. Germline V gene sequence: CDR1 DFQATT, CDR2 SNEGSKA (reference sequence). The germline V and J ends were trimmed by 3 bases and 0 bases, with 8 bases remaining between them. The CDR3 region has the DNA TGCAGTGCTAGTGGACCAGCTAACTATGGCTACACCTTC. It codes for CSASGPANYGYTF.

This clonotype was counted at least ten times. The rearrangement joins TRBV5-1 to TRBJ2-1; D gene unclear. V was clipped by 5 bases and J by 0 bases, with 12 bases between them. From germline, CDR1 is SGHRS and CDR2 YFSETQ. The CDR3 is 15 amino acids. CDR3 nucleotides: TGCGCCAGCAGGGAGCGTCAAAGCTCCTACAATGAGCAGTTCTTC. Amino acid sequence: CASRERQSSYNEQFF. The variable domain in full, with the rest retrieved from reference TRBV5-1 and TRBJ2-1, is KAGVTQTPRYLIKTRGQQVTLSCSPISGHRSVSWYQQTPGQGLQFLFEYFSETQRNKGNFPGRFSGRQFSNSRSEMNVSTLELGDSALYLCASRERQSSYNEQFFGPGTRLTVL.

This clonotype was picked up a small number of times. This chain links TRBV20-1 with TRBJ2-2; 8 bases align to TRBD2. The germline CDR1 and CDR2 sequences are DFQATT and SNEGSKA (reference sequence). The J segment lost 0 bases and the V segment lost 1 base, leaving 10 bases of the junction unmatched. The CDR3 runs to 18 residues. In DNA form, the CDR3 reads TGCAGTGCTAGAGGGGATGGACTAGCCTATCCGAACACCGGGGAGCTGTTTTTT. Protein sequence: CSARGDGLAYPNTGELFF.

This clonotype was recorded many times. This sequence joins TRBV12-3 or TRBV12-4 and TRBJ1-1, with a weak D call TRBD1 (6 bases). V was pared by 1 base and J by 4 bases, with 13 bases between. The CDR3 covers 15 residues. The CDR3 loop is CASSLVGARFTEAFF. CDR3 in DNA: TGTGCCAGCAGTTTAGTGGGGGCGCGGTTCACTGAAGCTTTCTTT.

A few counts support this clonotype. The rearrangement links TRBV19 to TRBJ1-5; weak D call: TRBD1 (5 bases). V lost 1 base and J 4 bases, leaving 8 bases between the germline ends. This CDR3 region has 14 residues. Germline V lookup: CDR1 LNHDA, CDR2 SQIVND (reference sequence). CDR3 sequence: CASSIGQLNQPQHF. CDR3 bases: TGTGCCAGTAGTATAGGACAGCTGAATCAGCCCCAGCATTTT.

This clonotype was recorded at least ten times. V is TRBV28 and J is TRBJ2-7; 9 positions agree with TRBD2. The CDR3 consists of 14 residues. J was trimmed by 6 bases and V by 3 bases; bases with no gene match: 6. Germline CDR1 and CDR2: MDHEN and SYDVKM. The DNA of the CDR3 is TGTGCCAGCAGTTTCAGCGGGAGGAGGGGCGAGCAGTACTTC. As protein: CASSFSGRRGEQYF.

This clonotype was counted a few times. This chain connects TRBV7-8 to TRBJ1-1; tentative D call: TRBD1 (5 bases). The CDR3 covers 13 residues. Trimming took 1 base from V and 6 from J, leaving 9 bases between them. Per germline, CDR1 SGHVS and CDR2 FQNEAQ. The CDR3: CASSLGGGAEAFF. The CDR3 nucleotides are TGTGCCAGCAGCTTAGGGGGGGGGGCTGAAGCTTTCTTT.

This clonotype was counted between two and nine times. The chain combines TRBV6-1 with TRBJ2-6; D is unclear. This CDR3 has 17 residues. Trimming stripped 5 bases from V and 0 bases from J, with 14 bases between. Germline-derived CDR1 and CDR2 are MNHNS and SASEGT. DNA for the CDR3: TGTGCCAGCAGTTTCGGACGGACCCTCTCTGGGGCCAACGTCCTGACTTTC. Protein product: CASSFGRTLSGANVLTF.

The chain employs TRBV27 and TRBJ2-5; a possible D gene is TRBD1 (5 bases). CDR3 length equals 12 residues. The germline V gene encodes CDR1 MNHEY and CDR2 SMNVEV (reference sequence). V lost 8 bases and J lost 2, with 9 bases in between. The DNA for the CDR3 is TGTGCCAGCCAGGGCCTACAAGAGACCCAGTACTTC. It encodes CASQGLQETQYF.

This clonotype has ten or more counts. V and J are TRBV6-1 and TRBJ2-7; 8 nucleotides line up with TRBD2. J was trimmed by 9 bases and V by 6 bases; bases with no gene match: 13. CDR3 length: 14 amino acids. Germline loops: CDR1 MNHNS, CDR2 SASEGT. The CDR3 region has the DNA TGTGCCAGCAGGTCCGGGACTAGTACCAGGGGGCAGTACTTC. Amino acid sequence: CASRSGTSTRGQYF.

This clonotype has at least ten counts. The chain carries TRBV12-3 or TRBV12-4 and TRBJ2-3; D not certain. The CDR3 length is 13 residues. The V end was cut by 4 bases, the J end by 6 bases, with 11 bases between. In nucleotides, the CDR3 is TGTGCCAGCAGTTCAATGGGTGGGGATACGCAGTATTTT. Protein: CASSSMGGDTQYF.

The sample holds many counts of this clonotype. The V and J genes are TRBV15 and TRBJ2-3, with D perhaps matching TRBD2 (5 bases). V was pared by 6 bases and J by 9 bases, with 10 bases between. Per germline, CDR1 LNHNV and CDR2 YYDKDF (reference sequence). CDR3 length: 11 residues. The CDR3 loop is CATRVGDTQYF. CDR3 nucleotide sequence: TGTGCCACCAGAGTGGGAGACACGCAGTATTTT.

This clonotype was picked up many times. The J gene is TRBJ2-5, the V gene TRBV2; D might be TRBD2 (6 bases). Germline V lookup: CDR1 SNHLY, CDR2 FYNNEI. The CDR3 sequence is 14 residues long. V was clipped by 10 bases and J by 3 bases, with 18 bases between them. For the CDR3, the DNA is TGTGCCACCCGCCGGGACTTTACAGAAGAGACCCAGTACTTC. Protein product: CATRRDFTEETQYF.

This clonotype was counted many times. The chain has TRBV7-2 and TRBJ1-1; D might be TRBD1 (5 bases). Germline V lookup: CDR1 SGHTA, CDR2 FQGNSA. This CDR3 is built from 13 residues. V lost 6 bases to trimming and J lost 9 bases, with 17 bases between them. In DNA form, the CDR3 reads TGTGCCAGCAGACCCTTTGGGGGTGGAAAAGCTTTCTTT. It codes for CASRPFGGGKAFF.

This clonotype was recorded at least ten times. The chain recombines TRBV28 with TRBJ2-7; TRBD2 matches at 15 bases. After removal of 6 bases from V and 4 bases from J, the junction contained 4 bases not matched to a gene. Germline lookup yields CDR1 MDHEN and CDR2 SYDVKM. The CDR3 contains 15 residues. CDR3 nucleotides: TGTGCCAGCAGCCCCGGGACTAGCGGGAGGTACGAGCAGTACTTC. Translation: CASSPGTSGRYEQYF.

A few counts support this clonotype. V usage is TRBV3-1 and J usage is TRBJ1-4, with TRBD1 as a possible D gene (5 bases). Germline V CDR1 and CDR2: LGHDT, YNNKEL (reference sequence). CDR3 size: 14 residues. V lost 4 bases, J lost 8 bases, and 14 bases lay in between. This chain's CDR3 is CASSRRQRDEKLFF. The CDR3 region has the DNA TGTGCCAGCAGCCGCCGACAGCGAGACGAAAAACTGTTTTTT.

This clonotype appeared many times. The gene calls are TRBV12-3 or TRBV12-4 and TRBJ1-6; D might be TRBD1 (5 bases). With 1 base removed from V and 0 bases from J, the gap between germline ends came to 7 bases. CDR3 length: 16 residues. The CDR3 region is CASSLGGDSYNSPLHF. DNA for the CDR3: TGTGCCAGCAGTTTAGGGGGGGACTCCTATAATTCACCCCTCCACTTT.

At least ten counts were recorded for this clonotype. V is TRBV20-1 and J is TRBJ2-1; D not resolved. The germline V gene has CDR1 DFQATT and CDR2 SNEGSKA (reference sequence). The ends were cut back, 3 bases at V and 8 bases at J, with 17 bases in the middle. The CDR3 length is 14 residues. CDR3 DNA: TGCAGTGCTAGTGGGTTAGCCAGCACGCATGAGCAGTTCTTC. Protein product: CSASGLASTHEQFF.